Each of the 3 T cell receptor beta chains below was sequenced from the same sample in a study of vaccination and CD4 T cells after COVID-19. Treatment given: roughly 11-day PBMC culture with coronavirus spike peptide pools or control peptides (ViraFEST assay). The Oncomine TCR Beta short-read assay was what sequenced the DNA obtained from cultured CD4+ T cells. A single record per CDR3 protein comes from TCRdb applying MiXCR to the PCR reads. The sample lists some 10,000 distinct CDR3 sequences, 55% to 70% occurring once. The antigens these receptors bind are not known. This specimen was cultured CD4+ T cells from blood, taken after SARS-CoV-2 vaccination. The receptor source for this set is a human donor with COVID-19.

The chain is built from TRBV28 and TRBJ2-5; D remains ambiguous. V gave up 3 bases and J gave up 6 bases, with 17 bases separating them. The CDR3 loop spans 15 amino acids. The germline V gene has CDR1 MDHEN and CDR2 SYDVKM. The CDR3 reads CASSLLKGLGQTQYF. The CDR3, as DNA: TGTGCCAGCAGTTTGTTAAAAGGGCTAGGACAGACCCAGTACTTC.

The rearrangement joins TRBV7-8 to TRBJ2-5; D is possibly TRBD2 (5 bases). The CDR3 has 13 residues. The ends were cut back, 5 bases at V and 5 bases at J, with 12 bases in the middle. Per the germline V gene, CDR1 is SGHVS and CDR2 is FQNEAQ. The CDR3 DNA is TGTGCCAGCAGCGCCGGGGTATGGGAGACCCAGTACTTC. Translating gives CASSAGVWETQYF.

This clonotype turned up a few times. The rearrangement joins TRBV7-2 to TRBJ1-2; weak D call: TRBD1 (6 bases). The CDR3 runs 13 residues. Trimming removed 1 base from V and 5 bases from J, with 8 bases in between. Germline CDR1 is SGHTA and CDR2 is FQGNSA. The CDR3 region is CASSLEGGYGYTF. In DNA form, the CDR3 reads TGTGCCAGCAGCTTAGAAGGGGGGTATGGCTACACCTTC.